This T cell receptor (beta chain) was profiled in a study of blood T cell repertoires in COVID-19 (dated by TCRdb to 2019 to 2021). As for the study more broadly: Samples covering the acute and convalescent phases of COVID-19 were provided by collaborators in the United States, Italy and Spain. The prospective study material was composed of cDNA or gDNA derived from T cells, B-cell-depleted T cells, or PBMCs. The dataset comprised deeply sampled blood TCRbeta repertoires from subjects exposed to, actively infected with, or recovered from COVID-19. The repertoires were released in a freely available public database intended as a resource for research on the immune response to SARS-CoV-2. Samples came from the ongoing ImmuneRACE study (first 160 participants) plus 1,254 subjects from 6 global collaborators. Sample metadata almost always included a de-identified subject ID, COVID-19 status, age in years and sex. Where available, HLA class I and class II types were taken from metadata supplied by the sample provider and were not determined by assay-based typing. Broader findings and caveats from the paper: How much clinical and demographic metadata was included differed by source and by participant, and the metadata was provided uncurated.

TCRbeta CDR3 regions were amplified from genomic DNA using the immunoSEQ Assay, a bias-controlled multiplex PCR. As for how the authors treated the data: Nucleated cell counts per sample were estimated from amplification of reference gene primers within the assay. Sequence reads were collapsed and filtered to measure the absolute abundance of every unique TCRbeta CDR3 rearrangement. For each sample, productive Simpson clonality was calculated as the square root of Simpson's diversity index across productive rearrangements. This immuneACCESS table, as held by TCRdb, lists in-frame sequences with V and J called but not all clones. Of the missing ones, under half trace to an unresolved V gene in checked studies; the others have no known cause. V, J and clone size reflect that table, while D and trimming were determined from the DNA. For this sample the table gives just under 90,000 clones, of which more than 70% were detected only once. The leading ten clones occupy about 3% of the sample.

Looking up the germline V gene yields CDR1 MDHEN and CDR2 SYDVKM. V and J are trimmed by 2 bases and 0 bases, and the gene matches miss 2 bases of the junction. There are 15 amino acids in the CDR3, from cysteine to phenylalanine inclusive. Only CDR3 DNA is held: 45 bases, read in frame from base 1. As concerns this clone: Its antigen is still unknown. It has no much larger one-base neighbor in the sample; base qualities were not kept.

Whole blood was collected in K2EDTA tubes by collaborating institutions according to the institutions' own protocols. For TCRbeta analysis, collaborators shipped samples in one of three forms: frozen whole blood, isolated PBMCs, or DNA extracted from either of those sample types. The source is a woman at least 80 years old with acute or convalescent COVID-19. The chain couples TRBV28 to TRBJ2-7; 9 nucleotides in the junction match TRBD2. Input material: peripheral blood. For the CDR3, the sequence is CASSLLAGPSYEQYF. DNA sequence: TGTGCCAGCAGTTTACTAGCGGGACCCTCCTACGAGCAGTACTTC.